The T cell receptor beta chain described here comes from a study of T cells in localized non-small cell lung cancer. Overall study findings and caveats: Highest T cell clonality was seen in uninvolved adjacent lung, surpassing that measured in tumor. In adjacent lung appeared a median 57 of the top 100 tumor clones.

About this clone: Its target is unknown.

The length of the CDR3 is 15 residues. Looked up from germline, CDR1 is SGHRS and CDR2 is YFSETQ. V gave up 3 bases and J gave up 4 bases; unmatched junction bases: 7. Here immunoSEQ multiplex PCR was the method, and the copy in TCRdb shows in-frame clones only, minus some. The sample holds 23,000 or so clones, more than 85% seen once. This specimen consisted of peripheral blood, obtained before any cancer treatment. The sequence was collected from a man aged 35 to 69 with stage III squamous cell lung carcinoma. J is TRBJ1-3 and V is TRBV5-1; 7 nucleotides line up with TRBD1. In DNA, the CDR3 is TGCGCCAGCAGCTATACAGGGGAAGGAGGAAACACCATATATTTT. Translation: CASSYTGEGGNTIYF.